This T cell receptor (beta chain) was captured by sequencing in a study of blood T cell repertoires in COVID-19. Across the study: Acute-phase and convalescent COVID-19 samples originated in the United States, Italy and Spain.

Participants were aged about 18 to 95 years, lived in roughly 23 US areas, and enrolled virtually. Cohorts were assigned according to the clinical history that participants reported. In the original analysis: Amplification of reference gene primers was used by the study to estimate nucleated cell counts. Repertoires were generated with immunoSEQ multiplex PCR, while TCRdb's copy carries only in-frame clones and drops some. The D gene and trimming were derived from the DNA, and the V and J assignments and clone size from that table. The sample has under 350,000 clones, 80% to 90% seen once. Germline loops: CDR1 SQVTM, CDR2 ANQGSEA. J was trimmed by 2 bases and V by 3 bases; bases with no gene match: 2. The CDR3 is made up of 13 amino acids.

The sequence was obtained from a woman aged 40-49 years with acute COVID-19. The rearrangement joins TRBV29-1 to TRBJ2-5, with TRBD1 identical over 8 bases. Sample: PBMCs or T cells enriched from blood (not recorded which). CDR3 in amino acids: CSVDRGPQETQYF. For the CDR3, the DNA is TGCAGCGTTGACAGGGGGCCTCAAGAGACCCAGTACTTC.